This T cell receptor (beta chain) was obtained from a study of identical twins. Notes on the study in general: In zero-insertion analyses, partial confounding could arise from invariant MAIT and iNKT cells.

TCRdb re-called the 5' RACE reads through MiXCR, storing one row per CDR3 protein. The table includes about 210,000 distinct CDR3 sequences, around 9.6% detected once. Trimming removed 8 bases from V and 5 bases from J, with 10 bases in between. Germline V gives CDR1 SGHTA, CDR2 FQGNSA. The CDR3 consists of 12 residues. Healthy Caucasians provided all donations. Remarks on this clonotype: Its antigen remains unidentified.

The V call is TRBV7-2, the J call TRBJ2-4, with unresolved D. The sequencing sample was made of memory (CD45RO+) T cells sorted from blood. This TCR was recovered from a woman between 18 and 29 years old in good health. CDR3 sequence: CASGPRQNIQYF. In DNA, the CDR3 is TGTGCCAGCGGGCCCAGACAAAACATTCAGTACTTC.